This TCR beta chain is from a study of T cells in Graves' hyperthyroidism and ophthalmopathy. Overall study results and limits: A 13 V-J model separated ophthalmopathy from stable hyperthyroidism.

Trimming at V came to 5 bases and at J to 2 bases, leaving 4 bases not matched to a gene. The CDR3 is made up of 14 amino acids. Per the germline V gene, CDR1 is LGHDT and CDR2 is YNNKEL (reference sequence). RNA transcripts served as the template for amplifying TCR beta CDR3 regions. First-round RT-PCR with HTBI primers amplified the TCR CDR3 region. MiXCR, run by TCRdb on the multiplex PCR reads, gives a single entry per CDR3 protein. Of around 430,000 distinct CDR3 sequences listed, just under 15% were seen once; the top ten hold 32%. Ten or more counts support this clonotype. As yet, its antigen is unknown.

The sequence was collected from a woman in her 30s with Graves' hyperthyroidism. The rearrangement joins TRBV3-1 to TRBJ1-1; TRBD1 aligns across 8 bases. Sequencing was done on a sample of blood. The CDR3 nucleotides are TGTGCCAGCAGCAAGGACAGGGTTAACACTGAAGCTTTCTTT. Residues: CASSKDRVNTEAFF.